This T cell receptor (beta chain) was identified during a study of OX40 agonist ivuxolimab in advanced cancers. With regard to the full study: The costimulatory receptor OX40 (CD134) was targeted by ivuxolimab, a fully human IgG2 agonistic monoclonal antibody. Peripheral TCRbeta sequencing was intended to test whether TCR sequence diversity was altered and clonal T-cell expansion was caused by ivuxolimab. Intravenous ivuxolimab was administered to patients every 2 weeks at six dose levels: 0.01, 0.1, 0.3, 1.5, 3 and 10 mg/kg. Patients were allowed to have had prior anti-PD-1, anti-PD-L1 or anti-CTLA-4 therapy, and roughly two fifths of the dose-escalation patients had been treated with checkpoint inhibitors. The paper reports the monotherapy dose-escalation portion (N ≈ 52 patients) of the phase I ivuxolimab trial. A male proportion of 82.7% and a mean age of roughly 55 years, ranging from 23 to 79, were recorded for the dose-escalation cohort. Among the roughly 54 dose-escalation patients, about 19 had hepatocellular carcinoma, about 15 melanoma, 9 renal cell carcinoma and 9 head and neck cancer. Three dose-escalation patients achieved partial responses, one with hepatocellular carcinoma and two with cutaneous melanoma. Overall study outcomes, separate from this receptor: In partial responders in the 0.1-3.0 mg/kg groups, normalized peripheral clonal expansion was found to be among the lowest, especially among CD8+ T cells. At doses from 0.1 to 3.0 mg/kg, clonal expansion was seen in both CD4+ and CD8+ blood T cells between baseline and week 6. Which antigens the clonally expanded peripheral T cells were specific for was not determined. Low levels of normalized T-cell clonal expansion were also seen in some nonresponding patients. After ivuxolimab, more expanded clones were found on average in CD8+ T cells than in CD4+ T cells.

To sequence the TCRbeta CDR3 region, genomic DNA was isolated from the sorted cells. The immunoSEQ Assay was used to sequence the TCRbeta CDR3 regions. TCRdb limited this immuneACCESS table to in-frame rearrangements with V and J called. A share of clones is missing; checked studies link under half to unresolved V genes, and the rest is unexplained. This sample holds tens of thousands of clones; approximately 85% were observed only once. Around 10% of the sample is in the top ten clones. To note about this clone: Its antigen is still unknown. Nothing much larger sits one base from this clone, and base qualities are not available.

Patients with a history of autoimmune disease or receiving systemic immunosuppression were excluded from the trial. Peripheral blood for TCR sequencing was collected from all dose cohorts at baseline, on cycle 4 day 1, and on cycle 7 day 1. The samples were drawn from a first-in-human, open-label, multicenter phase I dose-escalation trial of ivuxolimab. Adults with locally advanced or metastatic melanoma, renal cell, hepatocellular, or head and neck squamous cell carcinoma were enrolled in the trial. CD4+ and CD8+ T cells were sorted separately from peripheral blood before TCR sequencing. The CDR3, from cysteine to phenylalanine, totals 18 residues. Only CDR3 DNA remains: 54 bases, in frame from the first base.

This receptor chain uses TRBV21-1 and TRBJ1-5. TRBV21-1 is marked as a pseudogene. The receptor was isolated from an adult with an advanced solid tumor such as melanoma, head and neck, liver or kidney cancer. The sample in question was CD4+ or CD8+ T cells sorted from blood, obtained in a trial of the OX40 agonist ivuxolimab. The DNA is as follows: TGTGCCAGCAGCAAAGCGGGGGGGCTCAGGCTAAGCAATCAGCCCCAGCATTTT. Its product reads: CASSKAGGLRLSNQPQHF.